The present TCR beta chain was sequenced within a study of cytomegalovirus exposure and HLA in healthy donors. The PCR used 60 Vbeta and 13 Jbeta primers. The assay was immunoSEQ multiplex PCR, and TCRdb's table has in-frame clones only and misses some. The sample lists 150,000 to 200,000 clones; approximately 80% were seen once. This TCR was sampled from a woman younger than 45 in good health and CMV-seronegative. The sequencing sample was made of PBMCs.

CDR3: CASSLLSAGGPSSYEQYF. DNA for the CDR3: TGTGCCAGCAGCTTGTTGTCAGCGGGAGGGCCGAGCTCCTACGAGCAGTACTTC. The V gene is TRBV5-6, the J gene TRBJ2-7, with TRBD2 matching 10 bases. The CDR3 is made up of 18 amino acids. CDR1 is SGHDT, CDR2 YYEEEE, per germline. V lost 1 base to trimming and J lost 0 bases; unmatched junction nucleotides: 10.